Detailed here is one T cell receptor (beta chain). These data come from a study of CD8 T cells in Susac syndrome. Negative isolation was used for CD8+ and CD4+ T cells, and FACS enrichment was applied to TEMRA cells. Reverse transcription used roughly 0.5 to 1 ug RNA and random hexamers. An immunoSEQ multiplex PCR generated amplified TCR beta CDR3 products spanning 54 Vbeta and 13 Jbeta. Via MiXCR, TCRdb re-called the immunoSEQ multiplex PCR reads, giving one row per CDR3 protein. The sample consists of fewer than 150,000 distinct CDR3 sequences, nearly 95% of them appearing once. The receptor was isolated from a human donor in good health. The sequenced sample consisted of CD8+ T cells from PBMCs.

The CDR3 sequence is CASSQDRSLGPYEQYF. The CDR3 coding sequence is TGCGCCAGCAGCCAAGATCGGAGTTTAGGCCCCTACGAGCAGTACTTC. The V gene is TRBV4-3, the J gene TRBJ2-7, with no clear D. CDR1 and CDR2 (germline): LGHNA, YSLEER. The V gene lost 0 bases and the J gene lost 2 bases, with 14 bases spanning the gap. This CDR3 has 16 residues.